This TCR beta chain was obtained from a study of breast tumors, draining lymph nodes, adjacent tissues. The lymph nodes were axillary draining lymph nodes from breast cancer patients. TCRdb re-derived calls from the multiplex PCR reads in MiXCR, one entry per CDR3 protein. The repertoire holds around 130,000 distinct CDR3 sequences, with 20% as singletons. This clonotype has a count of ten or more. V was trimmed by 5 bases and J by 2 bases, leaving 12 bases between them. This CDR3 is built from 14 residues. The germline CDR1 and CDR2 sequences are SGHRS and YFSETQ. The sequencing input was axillary lymph node tissue. V is TRBV5-1 and J is TRBJ2-3, with a weak D call TRBD2 (5 bases). The TCR sequence derives from a female donor with breast cancer. Some clones in this sample may be carry-over from other donors' samples. Here the CDR3 reads CASSERTPTDTQYF. The CDR3, as DNA: TGCGCCAGCAGTGAGCGGACCCCCACAGATACGCAGTATTTT.